This T cell receptor beta chain was identified in a study of shared clonotypes between healthy human individuals (TCRdb year 2020). Background on the whole study: A few men and a couple of women, aged 18 to 49 years, made up the cohort. For each donor, CD4 naive and CD4 memory were each run on three plates, CD8 naive on two plates, and CD8 memory on one plate. Between about 0.94 and 8.9 billion PBMCs per donor were obtained by leukapheresis. To increase sequencing depth and limit assay-specific biases, TCR repertoire library preparation and sequencing were carried out by different laboratories using diverse techniques. To estimate repertoire size and how much clonotype sharing occurs between individuals, the study deeply sequenced the blood TCR repertoires of a handful of healthy adults.

Here is what the overall study found, with its caveats: Pairwise subsampling led to the expectation that sequencing depth would affect the degree of clonotype sharing among donors. Estimated clonotype richness was generally larger for naive than for memory subsets. Across a few donors, about 5% of naive CD4, 3% to 4% of naive CD8, approximately 2.5% of memory CD4, and roughly 0.4% of memory CD8 clonotypes were shared. Compared with non-shared clonotypes, clonotypes shared by all four sorted-subset donors had higher generation probabilities. Rarefaction of sorted-subset datasets indicated incomplete sequencing despite the large sequencing depth. The small number of donors limited the genetic and exposure-history diversity represented. Sampling was limited to blood, and TCR repertoires in tissue likely differ from TCR repertoires in blood.

Using the deep immunoSEQ assay, multiplex PCR amplified TCR CDR3 regions from genomic DNA. Extracted genomic DNA from each cell subset was distributed evenly across all wells of several immunoSEQ 96-well plates, and each plate was treated as a replicate. For sorted subsets, around 200 ng genomic DNA, equal to 25,000 to 35,000 T cell genomes, was loaded into each replicate PCR. Purified libraries were measured with a Qubit 3.0 fluorometer, size-checked on a Bioanalyzer 2100, and measured again with the KAPA Library Quantification kit. Each immunoSEQ 96-well plate was sequenced on its own single-read 150-cycle Illumina NextSeq 550 flow cell. The paper's data handling went like this. The immunoSEQ output contained only junctional sequences without quality scores, so filtering could not match that applied to full-length reads. Sequences were annotated with PyIR, a Python wrapper for IgBLAST v1.9, and V/J genes and CDR3 were assigned using IMGT germline references. Reads were removed for weak V/J assignments (E-value above 1e-6), missing CDR3, stop codons, out-of-frame junctions, or ambiguous translated residues. V3J clonotypes were defined as sequences sharing an identical inferred V gene, J gene, and CDR3 amino acid sequence. Percentage overlap between repertoires was computed as shared unique clonotypes divided by the size of the smaller repertoire. Three approaches were used to assess repertoire richness: RTK rarefaction, the Chao1 estimator, and Recon v2.1 estimates of unobserved clonotypes. OLGA was used to compute generation probabilities for all TCRbeta clonotypes that the gDNA method yielded from a handful of donors. As stored in TCRdb, this immuneACCESS dataset retains in-frame rearrangements with V and J assigned. A fraction of the clones does not appear; measured against another copy, unresolved V genes explain less than half of the discrepancy, and the remainder lacks a known reason. Clone size and the V and J calls come from that table; the DNA yielded D and trimming. This sample is represented by 2.5 million or so clones; approximately 94% of them were singletons. Roughly 0.14% of the sample lies in the top ten.

Note on this clone: The antigen it binds to is not known. Nothing much larger sits one base from this clone, and base qualities are not available. This sample includes further DNA sequences coding for the same CDR3.

A distance of 2 bases separates the germline ends of V and J, which lose 0 bases and 8 bases respectively. The CDR3 runs 12 amino acids, cysteine and phenylalanine included. Only the CDR3 region is kept as DNA, spanning 36 bases read in frame from base 1. The CDR1 and CDR2 encoded by the germline V gene are KGHSH and LQKENI. The donors were healthy, HIV-negative adults with no recently reported acute infections or vaccinations. Every donor was a Caucasian adult residing in Nashville, Tennessee, USA. CD4+ T cells were enriched through magnetic negative selection, after which naive cells were positively selected on CD45RA and the remaining negative fraction served as the memory subset. Blood was collected by leukapheresis, and PBMCs were isolated by Ficoll-Histopaque density gradient centrifugation and then cryopreserved in liquid nitrogen vapor phase. Purity and quantity of every magnetically sorted T cell population were checked by analytical flow cytometry. Genomic DNA was isolated from every sorted fraction and measured by UV absorbance on a Nanodrop 2000c.

The rearrangement joined TRBV18 to TRBJ1-6; the D gene identity is not certain. The sample consisted of naive CD4+ T cells sorted from blood. The intended sense of this specimen's cell subset or site label: CD45RA+ positively selected. The sequence was collected from a man in his late teens or twenties in good health. CDR3 sequence: CASSPPDSPLHF. The DNA sequence reads TGTGCCAGCTCACCACCCGATTCACCCCTCCACTTT.